These T cell receptor beta chains were read from a single sample in a study of blood T cell repertoires in COVID-19. Clones were sequenced by immunoSEQ multiplex PCR, and TCRdb holds only the in-frame ones, with some missing. This table has about 41,000 clones, approximately 80% appearing once. The specimen sequenced was peripheral blood. The receptors derive from a woman of 80 years or more with acute or convalescent COVID-19. The CDR3 runs from the conserved cysteine through the conserved F or W. Fields, in order: CDR3 protein, CDR3 DNA, clone size, J gene, V gene, D gene. D genes are given only for firm matches. Clone sizes are given selectively: once, few, many, or a class where the clone is expanded.

CDR3 protein: CASSETGANEQFF
CDR3 DNA: TGTGCCAGCAGCGAGACAGGGGCCAATGAGCAGTTCTTC
clone size: -
J gene: TRBJ2-1
V gene: TRBV9
D gene: TRBD1

CDR3 protein: CASSQDRVVGSPLHF
CDR3 DNA: TGCGCCAGCAGCCAAGATCGGGTCGTTGGTTCACCCCTCCACTTT
clone size: -
J gene: TRBJ1-6
V gene: TRBV4-1
D gene: -

CDR3 protein: CASIDTAGQEAFF
CDR3 DNA: TGTGCCAGTATTGACACAGCGGGGCAGGAAGCTTTCTTT
clone size: -
J gene: TRBJ1-1
V gene: TRBV19
D gene: -

CDR3 protein: CASSYSRYTEAFF
CDR3 DNA: TGTGCCAGCAGTTACTCCCGGTACACTGAAGCTTTCTTT
clone size: -
J gene: TRBJ1-1
V gene: TRBV6-6
D gene: -

CDR3 protein: CASSLGPQGAREKLFF
CDR3 DNA: TGCGCCAGCAGCTTGGGGCCACAGGGGGCGCGTGAAAAACTGTTTTTT
clone size: -
J gene: TRBJ1-4
V gene: TRBV5-1
D gene: TRBD1

CDR3 protein: CASSYASGGVGTQYF
CDR3 DNA: TGTGCCAGCAGTTATGCTAGCGGGGGGGTCGGGACCCAGTACTTC
clone size: -
J gene: TRBJ2-5
V gene: TRBV6-2/TRBV6-3
D gene: TRBD2

CDR3 protein: CACRPSGGADEQFF
CDR3 DNA: TGTGCCTGTCGCCCTAGCGGGGGGGCCGATGAGCAGTTCTTC
clone size: -
J gene: TRBJ2-1
V gene: TRBV6-5
D gene: TRBD2

CDR3 protein: CASSWQFGLAGGSETQYF
CDR3 DNA: TGTGCCAGCAGCTGGCAATTCGGACTAGCGGGGGGGAGCGAGACCCAGTACTTC
clone size: once
J gene: TRBJ2-5
V gene: TRBV7-2
D gene: TRBD2

CDR3 protein: CASSFTSGSTDTQYF
CDR3 DNA: TGTGCCAGCAGTTTTACTAGCGGGAGCACAGATACGCAGTATTTT
clone size: -
J gene: TRBJ2-3
V gene: TRBV4-2
D gene: TRBD2

CDR3 protein: CASSLTATNEKLFF
CDR3 DNA: TGCGCCAGCAGCCTGACAGCAACTAATGAAAAACTGTTTTTT
clone size: -
J gene: TRBJ1-4
V gene: TRBV5-1
D gene: -

CDR3 protein: CASRGTVDNSPLHF
CDR3 DNA: TGTGCCAGCAGGGGGACAGTTGATAATTCACCCCTCCACTTT
clone size: -
J gene: TRBJ1-6
V gene: TRBV6-5
D gene: TRBD1

CDR3 protein: CASCSQAGGANVLTF
CDR3 DNA: TGTGCCAGTTGTTCACAGGCGGGAGGGGCCAACGTCCTGACTTTC
clone size: -
J gene: TRBJ2-6
V gene: TRBV19
D gene: -

CDR3 protein: CASSWGVGNQPQHF
CDR3 DNA: TGTGCCAGCAGCTGGGGGGTCGGCAATCAGCCCCAGCATTTT
clone size: once
J gene: TRBJ1-5
V gene: TRBV7-9
D gene: -

CDR3 protein: CASSPPGRLGSNEKLFF
CDR3 DNA: TGTGCCAGTAGTCCCCCTGGAAGACTCGGTTCTAATGAAAAACTGTTTTTT
clone size: -
J gene: TRBJ1-4
V gene: TRBV19
D gene: -

CDR3 protein: CASSQGLPGTGVFVGLYF
CDR3 DNA: TGCGCCAGCAGCCAAGGACTGCCAGGGACAGGTGTTTTTGTGGGTCTGTATTTT
clone size: -
J gene: TRBJ1-3
V gene: TRBV4-1
D gene: TRBD1

CDR3 protein: CASSPVRTDTQYF
CDR3 DNA: TGTGCCAGCAGCCCTGTTCGCACAGATACGCAGTATTTT
clone size: -
J gene: TRBJ2-3
V gene: TRBV25-1
D gene: -

CDR3 protein: CASRLEFYGYTF
CDR3 DNA: TGTGCCAGCAGGTTGGAGTTCTATGGCTACACCTTC
clone size: -
J gene: TRBJ1-2
V gene: TRBV2
D gene: -

CDR3 protein: CASSQDMRVNQPQHF
CDR3 DNA: TGCGCCAGCAGCCAAGATATGAGGGTAAATCAGCCCCAGCATTTT
clone size: -
J gene: TRBJ1-5
V gene: TRBV4-3
D gene: -

CDR3 protein: CASSIQGLGTEAFF
CDR3 DNA: TGTGCCAGCAGCATACAGGGCTTGGGCACTGAAGCTTTCTTT
clone size: -
J gene: TRBJ1-1
V gene: TRBV9
D gene: -

CDR3 protein: CAIRRGTVGSPLHF
CDR3 DNA: TGTGCCATCAGGAGGGGGACAGTAGGCTCACCCCTCCACTTT
clone size: -
J gene: TRBJ1-6
V gene: TRBV10-3
D gene: TRBD1

CDR3 protein: CAIRTASEQFF
CDR3 DNA: TGTGCCATCCGGACAGCTTCCGAGCAGTTCTTC
clone size: -
J gene: TRBJ2-1
V gene: TRBV10-3
D gene: -

CDR3 protein: CASSFGTSGRGTQYF
CDR3 DNA: TGCGCCAGCAGTTTTGGGACTAGCGGCCGGGGTACGCAGTATTTT
clone size: -
J gene: TRBJ2-3
V gene: TRBV10-2
D gene: TRBD2

CDR3 protein: CAISPGGSTDTQYF
CDR3 DNA: TGTGCCATCAGCCCGGGGGGGTCCACAGATACGCAGTATTTT
clone size: -
J gene: TRBJ2-3
V gene: TRBV10-3
D gene: TRBD2

CDR3 protein: CASSYAGAIQETQYF
CDR3 DNA: TGTGCCAGCAGTTACGCGGGGGCCATCCAAGAGACCCAGTACTTC
clone size: -
J gene: TRBJ2-5
V gene: TRBV6-5
D gene: -

CDR3 protein: CASSLTGGYNEQFF
CDR3 DNA: TGTGCCAGCAGCTTAACGGGGGGTTATAATGAGCAGTTCTTC
clone size: -
J gene: TRBJ2-1
V gene: TRBV5-4
D gene: TRBD2

CDR3 protein: CASSQDPGVRNSPLHF
CDR3 DNA: TGCGCCAGCAGCCAAGATCCCGGGGTTCGGAATTCACCCCTCCACTTT
clone size: -
J gene: TRBJ1-6
V gene: TRBV4-3
D gene: -

CDR3 protein: CASRLAGLYNEQFF
CDR3 DNA: TGCGCCAGCAGACTAGCGGGGCTTTACAATGAGCAGTTCTTC
clone size: -
J gene: TRBJ2-1
V gene: TRBV5-1
D gene: TRBD2

CDR3 protein: CASSTGNEQPQHF
CDR3 DNA: TGTGCCAGTAGTACAGGAAACGAACAGCCCCAGCATTTT
clone size: -
J gene: TRBJ1-5
V gene: TRBV19
D gene: -

CDR3 protein: CASSSTGATNEKLFF
CDR3 DNA: TGCGCCAGCAGCTCTACAGGGGCCACTAATGAAAAACTGTTTTTT
clone size: -
J gene: TRBJ1-4
V gene: TRBV5-1
D gene: TRBD1

CDR3 protein: CASSSITGLETQYF
CDR3 DNA: TGTGCCAGCAGTTCGATAACAGGGTTGGAGACCCAGTACTTC
clone size: -
J gene: TRBJ2-5
V gene: TRBV6-5
D gene: -

CDR3 protein: CASRVATSTDTQYF
CDR3 DNA: TGTGCCAGCAGGGTAGCGACAAGCACAGATACGCAGTATTTT
clone size: -
J gene: TRBJ2-3
V gene: TRBV2
D gene: -

CDR3 protein: CASSLEMGLEAFF
CDR3 DNA: TGTGCCAGCAGCTTAGAAATGGGGCTGGAAGCTTTCTTT
clone size: -
J gene: TRBJ1-1
V gene: TRBV7-9
D gene: -

CDR3 protein: CASSHNLGGPTDTQYF
CDR3 DNA: TGTGCCAGCAGCCACAACCTAGGAGGGCCCACAGATACGCAGTATTTT
clone size: -
J gene: TRBJ2-3
V gene: TRBV6-6
D gene: -

CDR3 protein: CASSLESGYGYTF
CDR3 DNA: TGTGCCAGCAGCTTAGAGTCCGGCTATGGCTACACCTTC
clone size: -
J gene: TRBJ1-2
V gene: TRBV7-2
D gene: -

CDR3 protein: CASSLVLSGANVLTF
CDR3 DNA: TGTGCCAGCAGCTTAGTCCTCTCTGGGGCCAACGTCCTGACTTTC
clone size: -
J gene: TRBJ2-6
V gene: TRBV7-2
D gene: -

CDR3 protein: CASSEPGSTDTQYF
CDR3 DNA: TGCGCCAGCAGCGAACCCGGGAGCACAGATACGCAGTATTTT
clone size: -
J gene: TRBJ2-3
V gene: TRBV5-1
D gene: -

CDR3 protein: CAISDPGLAGAGEQFF
CDR3 DNA: TGTGCCATCAGTGACCCCGGACTAGCAGGGGCAGGTGAGCAGTTCTTC
clone size: -
J gene: TRBJ2-1
V gene: TRBV10-3
D gene: TRBD2

CDR3 protein: CASSLLSSGGWTDTQYF
CDR3 DNA: TGTGCCAGCAGTCTATTAAGTAGCGGGGGGTGGACAGATACGCAGTATTTT
clone size: -
J gene: TRBJ2-3
V gene: TRBV27
D gene: TRBD2

CDR3 protein: CASSTAGLAPSYEQYF
CDR3 DNA: TGTGCCAGTAGTACCGCAGGACTAGCGCCATCCTACGAGCAGTACTTC
clone size: -
J gene: TRBJ2-7
V gene: TRBV19
D gene: TRBD2

CDR3 protein: CASSTRGYEQYF
CDR3 DNA: TGTGCCAGCAGCACTCGGGGCTACGAGCAGTACTTC
clone size: -
J gene: TRBJ2-7
V gene: TRBV11-3
D gene: -

CDR3 protein: CASSPRGLNTDTQYF
CDR3 DNA: TGTGCCAGCAGCCCGCGGGGGCTAAACACAGATACGCAGTATTTT
clone size: -
J gene: TRBJ2-3
V gene: TRBV9
D gene: -

CDR3 protein: CASSLGQDNSPLHF
CDR3 DNA: TGCGCCAGCAGCCTGGGACAAGATAATTCACCCCTCCACTTT
clone size: -
J gene: TRBJ1-6
V gene: TRBV5-1
D gene: -

CDR3 protein: CASSIPEGPQHF
CDR3 DNA: TGTGCCAGTAGTATCCCCGAGGGGCCCCAGCATTTT
clone size: -
J gene: TRBJ1-5
V gene: TRBV19
D gene: -

CDR3 protein: CASSQDRDRGTGELFF
CDR3 DNA: TGTGCCAGCAGCCAAGATAGGGACAGGGGAACCGGGGAGCTGTTTTTT
clone size: -
J gene: TRBJ2-2
V gene: TRBV3-1/TRBV3-2
D gene: TRBD1

CDR3 protein: CASSVLASGTGELFF
CDR3 DNA: TGTGCCAGCAGTGTCCTAGCGTCCGGGACCGGGGAGCTGTTTTTT
clone size: once
J gene: TRBJ2-2
V gene: TRBV2
D gene: -

CDR3 protein: CASSLGTSGGSTDTQYF
CDR3 DNA: TGTGCCAGCAGCTTGGGGACTAGCGGGGGTAGTACAGATACGCAGTATTTT
clone size: few
J gene: TRBJ2-3
V gene: TRBV7-2
D gene: TRBD2

CDR3 protein: CAWSVRGGPQPQHF
CDR3 DNA: TGTGCCTGGAGTGTACGGGGAGGGCCCCAGCCCCAGCATTTT
clone size: -
J gene: TRBJ1-5
V gene: TRBV30
D gene: -